Listed here are 20 T cell receptor beta chains from one sample, sequenced in a study of T cells in Graves' hyperthyroidism and ophthalmopathy. RNA transcripts served as the template for amplifying TCR beta CDR3 regions. A set of HTBI primers served as the primers for a first-round RT-PCR of the TCR CDR3. TCRdb reanalysed the multiplex PCR reads using MiXCR and keeps one entry per CDR3 protein. The sample has about 600,000 distinct CDR3 sequences, around 16% seen once. Material for sequencing was blood. The source is a woman between 35 and 50 years old with Graves' ophthalmopathy.

The chain uses TRBV9 and TRBJ2-7; D may be TRBD1 (6 bases). The V gene's germline CDR1 is SGDLS and CDR2 YYNGEE. Trimming stripped 2 bases from V and 1 base from J, with 13 bases between. The CDR3 consists of 15 residues. The CDR3 spells CASSVEGGESYEQYF. The CDR3, as DNA: TGTGCCAGCAGCGTTGAAGGGGGTGAATCCTACGAGCAGTACTTC.

The rearrangement uses TRBV27 and TRBJ2-7; 7 positions match TRBD2. This CDR3 is 13 amino acids long. V was clipped by 4 bases and J by 5 bases; unmatched bases: 5. Germline CDR1 MNHEY, CDR2 SMNVEV (reference sequence). The CDR3 loop is CASSSGLGNEQYF. The CDR3 coding sequence is TGTGCCAGCAGTTCTGGACTAGGCAACGAGCAGTACTTC.

This clonotype was counted only a few times. The chain has TRBV4-2 and TRBJ2-7; D is uncertain. This CDR3 region has 16 residues. Germline V gives CDR1 LGHNA, CDR2 YNFKEQ. Trimming removed 0 bases at V and 0 bases at J, with 12 bases between. This CDR3 reads CASSQDLVVYSYEQYF. The CDR3 DNA sequence: TGTGCCAGCAGCCAAGATCTAGTAGTTTACTCCTACGAGCAGTACTTC.

This rearrangement joins TRBV20-1 to TRBJ2-7, with D uncertain. The V gene lost 6 bases and the J gene lost 7 bases, with 13 bases spanning the gap. This CDR3 has 11 amino acids. Germline V gene sequence: CDR1 DFQATT, CDR2 SNEGSKA (reference sequence). The CDR3 here is CSATVQREQYF. The CDR3 DNA sequence: TGCAGTGCCACGGTCCAGAGGGAGCAGTACTTC.

This clonotype was seen repeatedly, ten times or more. This rearrangement joins TRBV6-1 to TRBJ2-3; TRBD1 agrees at 9 bases. The CDR3 sequence is 15 residues long. Trimming removed 7 bases from V and 9 bases from J; junction bases left unmatched: 14. The V gene's germline CDR1 is MNHNS and CDR2 SASEGT. The CDR3 DNA reads as TGTGCCAGCACTCCTGGGACAGGGTTTGTCGGGACGCAGTATTTT. It yields the protein CASTPGTGFVGTQYF.

The table lists this clonotype with many counts. This chain joins TRBV11-1 and TRBJ2-5; no clear D. Germline V gene lookup returns CDR1 SGHAT and CDR2 FQDESV (reference sequence). Trimming removed 6 bases from V and 5 bases from J, with 13 bases in between. CDR3 length: 13 residues. The CDR3 loop reads CASSGDLVETQYF. CDR3 DNA sequence: TGTGCCAGCAGTGGGGATCTGGTGGAGACCCAGTACTTC.

The sample holds many counts of this clonotype. This chain joins TRBV20-1 and TRBJ2-1; TRBD2 agrees at 9 bases. The V segment lost 5 bases and the J segment 3 bases; nucleotides outside the gene matches: 20. CDR3 length: 19 amino acids. Germline V CDR1 and CDR2: DFQATT, SNEGSKA (reference sequence). The CDR3 DNA reads TGCAGTGCTGCTATGCCGACTAGCGGAGCCACTTTTTACTACAATGAGCAGTTCTTC. It is translated as CSAAMPTSGATFYYNEQFF.

This clonotype was detected a few times. The chain joins TRBV7-6 to TRBJ2-5; TRBD1 matches at 7 bases. The germline gives CDR1 SGHVS, CDR2 FNYEAQ. The CDR3 sequence is 15 residues long. Losses at the gene ends were 1 base for V and 2 bases for J; bases not matched to a gene: 4. The CDR3 DNA reads as TGTGCCAGCAGCTTAGGGGGACAGTTTCAAGAGACCCAGTACTTC. Protein sequence: CASSLGGQFQETQYF.

The V call is TRBV2, the J call TRBJ2-7; 10 bases align to TRBD2. Unmatched junction bases numbered 7, after V lost 2 bases and J lost 6 bases. Germline CDR1 SNHLY, CDR2 FYNNEI. This CDR3 has 15 residues. CDR3 amino acids: CASSELAGASREQYF. The CDR3 DNA is TGTGCCAGCAGTGAACTAGCGGGGGCCTCGCGCGAGCAGTACTTC.

The rearrangement joins TRBV12-3 or TRBV12-4 to TRBJ2-3; D is uncertain. Trimming pared 6 bases from V and 4 bases from J, leaving 14 bases between. This CDR3 contains 14 residues. This chain's CDR3 is CASSLFGGADTQYF. In nucleotides, the CDR3 is TGTGCCAGCAGCCTCTTTGGTGGGGCAGATACGCAGTATTTT.

This clonotype was seen ten or more times. V usage is TRBV5-1 and J usage is TRBJ2-5; 8 positions match TRBD1. The germline V gene has CDR1 SGHRS and CDR2 YFSETQ. V gave up 4 bases and J gave up 4 bases; unmatched junction bases: 9. This CDR3 region has 15 residues. The CDR3 DNA reads as TGCGCCAGCAGCCGGGACAGGTCAACTCGAGAGACCCAGTACTTC. Encoded protein: CASSRDRSTRETQYF. Combining the CDR3 with reference TRBV5-1 and TRBJ2-5 gives the whole variable domain KAGVTQTPRYLIKTRGQQVTLSCSPISGHRSVSWYQQTPGQGLQFLFEYFSETQRNKGNFPGRFSGRQFSNSRSEMNVSTLELGDSALYLCASSRDRSTRETQYFGPGTRLLVL.

V is TRBV25-1 and J is TRBJ1-1, with D possibly being TRBD1 (5 bases). The CDR3 has 17 residues. Germline CDR1 is MGHDK and CDR2 is SYGVNS. V was trimmed by 1 base and J by 3 bases, leaving 18 bases between them. CDR3 nucleotide sequence: TGTGCCAGCAGTGAATGGAGGTTGGGGGGTCAAGACACTGAAGCTTTCTTT. Protein: CASSEWRLGGQDTEAFF.

There are many counts of this clonotype. The chain joins TRBV18 to TRBJ1-1, with D hard to call. The CDR3 length is 14 residues. Trimming stripped 1 base from V and 2 bases from J, with 8 bases between. The germline gives CDR1 KGHSH, CDR2 LQKENI. CDR3 sequence (DNA): TGTGCCAGCTCACCACGCCGGGCTAACACTGAAGCTTTCTTT. Translation gives CASSPRRANTEAFF.

In this sample, this clonotype turned up many times. The rearrangement joins TRBV7-2 to TRBJ2-7; D possibly corresponds to TRBD2 (6 bases). CDR3 length: 15 residues. Trimming cost V 2 bases and J 2 bases, with 13 bases left between them. The V gene's germline CDR1 is SGHTA and CDR2 FQGNSA. CDR3 sequence (DNA): TGTGCCAGCAGCTTAAGGGACTTACGAACCTACGAGCAGTACTTC. Its translation is CASSLRDLRTYEQYF.

This clonotype was seen repeatedly, ten times or more. This chain uses TRBV5-6 with TRBJ2-5, with D perhaps given as TRBD1 or TRBD2 (6 bases each). CDR3 size: 16 residues. V was shortened by 1 base and J by 2 bases, with 15 bases between the two germline ends. Per germline, CDR1 SGHDT and CDR2 YYEEEE. The CDR3 bases are TGTGCCAGCAGCTTGTGGGGGGCTGCGAAACAAGAGACCCAGTACTTC. Translated, it gives CASSLWGAAKQETQYF.

This clonotype was seen at least ten times. The chain couples TRBV20-1 to TRBJ2-5; D not resolved. CDR3 length: 14 residues. V lost 0 bases and J 1 base, leaving 9 bases between the germline ends. Germline CDR1 DFQATT, CDR2 SNEGSKA (reference sequence). CDR3 sequence reads: CSARDLRVQETQYF. The CDR3 nucleotides read TGCAGTGCTAGAGATCTCCGGGTCCAAGAGACCCAGTACTTC.

In regard to this clonotype: The junction differs from germline at one of its ends, possibly a read error. The genes are TRBV6-9 and TRBJ2-3, with TRBD2 matching over 9 bases. The V gene's germline CDR1 is MNHGY and CDR2 SVAAGI. This CDR3 region has 17 residues. CDR3 region: CGSSYPSGAGGTDTQYF. Here the CDR3 DNA reads TGTGGCAGCAGTTACCCCTCTGGGGCGGGGGGGACAGATACGCAGTATTTT.

The chain recombines TRBV9 with TRBJ1-2; D possibly corresponds to TRBD1 (6 bases). Germline V gene data show CDR1 as SGDLS and CDR2 as YYNGEE. This CDR3 contains 12 residues. Trimming stripped 3 bases from V and 8 bases from J, with 11 bases between. CDR3 nucleotides: TGTGCCAGCAGCGCCGAGGGGGAAGGCTACACCTTC. It translates to CASSAEGEGYTF.

This clonotype was found many times. V gene TRBV5-1 combines with J gene TRBJ2-7; 8 bases are a match to TRBD2. Germline assignment: CDR1 SGHRS and CDR2 YFSETQ. The CDR3 has 16 amino acids. With V trimmed by 0 bases and J by 2 bases, 7 bases remained unmatched. The CDR3 is CASSLAPAGDPYEQYF. DNA of the CDR3: TGCGCCAGCAGCTTGGCCCCAGCGGGAGACCCCTACGAGCAGTACTTC.

This clonotype has at least ten counts. The chain combines TRBV20-1 with TRBJ2-3; 8 bases map to TRBD1. The CDR3 runs 16 residues. The J segment lost 0 bases and the V segment lost 3 bases, leaving 8 bases of the junction unmatched. Germline loops: CDR1 DFQATT, CDR2 SNEGSKA (reference sequence). The CDR3 spells CSASGQGGPSTDTQYF. The DNA of the CDR3 is TGCAGTGCTAGTGGACAGGGCGGTCCTAGCACAGATACGCAGTATTTT.